Included here is one T cell receptor beta chain sequence, with context. Locally advanced or metastatic urothelial carcinoma affected all patients. Germline CDR1 reads SGHNT; CDR2 reads YYREEE (reference sequence). V was shortened by 3 bases and J by 9 bases, with 13 bases between the two germline ends. CDR3 length equals 13 residues. Assay used: immunoSEQ multiplex PCR; TCRdb lists only in-frame clones, some missing. The sample gives 30,000 to 40,000 clones, 90% of which show up once; 8.3% is in the top ten. The sample is drawn from a study of PD-L1 blockade in urothelial cancer. Study overall: Males with urothelial cancer arising in the bladder constituted about 90% of the roughly 30 patients. Counts from blood samples showed a median of roughly 130,000 T cells. Between 0 and 3 prior chemotherapy regimens had been given to patients.

The material was PBMCs, obtained around atezolizumab (anti-PD-L1) treatment. This rearrangement joins TRBV5-4 to TRBJ2-1, with D possibly TRBD1 on 5 matching bases. This clonotype originated in a man between 65 and 79 years old with urothelial cancer. The CDR3 DNA is TGTGCCAGCAGCTCGGCAGGGTTCGGTGAGCAGTTCTTC. Its translation: CASSSAGFGEQFF.